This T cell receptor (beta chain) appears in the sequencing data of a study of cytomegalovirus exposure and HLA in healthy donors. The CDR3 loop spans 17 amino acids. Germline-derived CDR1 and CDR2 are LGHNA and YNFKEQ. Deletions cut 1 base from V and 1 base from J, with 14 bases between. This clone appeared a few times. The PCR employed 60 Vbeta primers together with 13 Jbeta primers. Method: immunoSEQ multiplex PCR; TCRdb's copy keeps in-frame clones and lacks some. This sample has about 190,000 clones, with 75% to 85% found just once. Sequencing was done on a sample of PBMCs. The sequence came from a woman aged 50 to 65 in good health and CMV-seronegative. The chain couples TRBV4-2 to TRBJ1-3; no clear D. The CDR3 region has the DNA TGTGCCAGCAGCCAAGCTGGGGTGAGGGTTTCTGGAAACACCATATATTTT. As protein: CASSQAGVRVSGNTIYF.